A selection of T cell receptor beta chains follows, all from one sample in a study of CD8+ T cells in alopecia areata. TCRdb's copy holds only in-frame clones and misses some; the assay was immunoSEQ multiplex PCR. The sample has more than 90,000 clones, roughly three fifths seen once. This specimen was CD8+ T cells sorted from blood, taken at week 4, from a patient treated with tofacitinib. These receptors were taken from a human donor with alopecia areata. Both conserved end residues are part of each CDR3. The order of the fields is clone size, D gene, V gene, J gene, CDR3 protein, CDR3 DNA. D genes are given only for firm matches. Only some rows state a clone size, as once, few, many or a class for expanded clones.

few	.	TRBV10-3	TRBJ2-7	CAISDPGRLVHEQYF	TGTGCCATCAGTGACCCGGGACGCCTGGTCCACGAGCAGTACTTC
.	TRBD2	TRBV9	TRBJ2-5	CASSPGLAGEYQETQYF	TGTGCCAGCAGTCCGGGACTAGCTGGGGAGTACCAAGAGACCCAGTACTTC
.	.	TRBV4-1	TRBJ1-2	CASSQDISGLYGYTF	TGCGCCAGCAGCCAAGATATTTCGGGACTCTATGGCTACACCTTC
few	.	TRBV9	TRBJ2-3	CASSVGVSSTDTQYF	TGTGCCAGCAGCGTAGGAGTGTCTAGCACAGATACGCAGTATTTT
.	.	TRBV10-3	TRBJ2-7	CAISESGEENEQYF	TGTGCCATCAGTGAGTCGGGGGAGGAGAACGAGCAGTACTTC
once	.	TRBV27	TRBJ1-1	CASRTGGVSSEAFF	TGTGCCAGCAGGACGGGGGGCGTTTCCTCTGAAGCTTTCTTT
.	TRBD1	TRBV13	TRBJ2-7	CASSSDRDSYEQYF	TGTGCCAGCAGCTCCGACAGGGACTCCTACGAGCAGTACTTC
.	.	TRBV6-5	TRBJ1-3	CASSYSFGGNTIYF	TGTGCCAGCAGTTACAGCTTTGGAGGAAACACCATATATTTT
.	.	TRBV27	TRBJ2-7	CASSLTGDSYEQYF	TGTGCCAGCAGTTTAACGGGGGACTCCTACGAGCAGTACTTC
few	TRBD2	TRBV7-9	TRBJ2-7	CASSSTWTSGRGEQYF	TGTGCCAGCAGCTCTACCTGGACTAGCGGGAGGGGCGAGCAGTACTTC
.	.	TRBV27	TRBJ2-4	CASSSSGLAKNIQYF	TGTGCCAGCAGTTCCTCGGGGCTAGCCAAAAACATTCAGTACTTC
few	TRBD2	TRBV19	TRBJ2-1	CASSTSGINEQFF	TGTGCCAGTAGTACTAGCGGGATCAATGAGCAGTTCTTC
once	TRBD1	TRBV15	TRBJ1-1	CATSGGQGGTEAFF	TGTGCCACCAGCGGGGGACAGGGTGGGACTGAAGCTTTCTTT
.	.	TRBV15	TRBJ2-1	CATSRDSPVYNEQFF	TGTGCCACCAGCAGAGACAGTCCCGTCTACAATGAGCAGTTCTTC
.	TRBD1	TRBV27	TRBJ1-2	CASSFSGRDRGTYYGYTF	TGTGCCAGCAGTTTCTCGGGACGGGACAGGGGGACTTACTATGGCTACACCTTC
.	.	TRBV7-3	TRBJ1-1	CASSWGGNTEAFF	TGTGCCAGCAGCTGGGGAGGGAACACTGAAGCTTTCTTT